Listed below are T cell receptor beta chains from one sample, sequenced in a study of blood T cell repertoires in COVID-19. Assay: immunoSEQ multiplex PCR; the TCRdb copy retains only in-frame clones and omits some. Of about 76,000 clones in the sample, roughly 90% are singletons; the top ten hold about 18%. Sequencing was carried out using peripheral blood. The receptors were sampled from a human donor in a cohort sampled during active COVID-19. Each CDR3 is given with its conserved first and last residue. D genes are given only for firm matches. Clone sizes are given selectively: once, few, many, or a class where the clone is expanded.

V: TRBV4-3
D: TRBD1
J: TRBJ1-2
size: .
DNA: TGCGCCAGCAGCCAACAAGGGACAGGAGTCTATGGCTACACCTTC
CDR3: CASSQQGTGVYGYTF

V: TRBV29-1
D: TRBD2
J: TRBJ2-1
size: .
DNA: TGCAGCGCTAGGACTAGCGGGAACGAAGAGCAGTTCTTC
CDR3: CSARTSGNEEQFF

V: TRBV11-3
D: .
J: TRBJ1-5
size: .
DNA: TGTGCCAGCAGCTTAGACAAAAATCAGCCCCAGCATTTT
CDR3: CASSLDKNQPQHF

V: TRBV7-2
D: TRBD2
J: TRBJ2-3
size: .
DNA: TGTGCCAGCAGCTTAGCTAGCGGGAGCGGAGATACGCAGTATTTT
CDR3: CASSLASGSGDTQYF

V: TRBV5-5
D: TRBD1
J: TRBJ2-7
size: .
DNA: TGTGCCAGCAGCCGCGGACAGGGGATGGTGTACGAGCAGTACTTC
CDR3: CASSRGQGMVYEQYF

V: TRBV5-8
D: TRBD2
J: TRBJ2-1
size: .
DNA: TGTGCCAGCAGCATTGGGACTAGCGGGGTCTACAATGAGCAGTTCTTC
CDR3: CASSIGTSGVYNEQFF

V: TRBV19
D: .
J: TRBJ1-4
size: once
DNA: TGTGCCAGTAGTATAGTGAGGCAGTTTAATGAAAAACTGTTTTTT
CDR3: CASSIVRQFNEKLFF

V: TRBV28
D: TRBD1
J: TRBJ1-4
size: .
DNA: TGTGCCAGCAGTTTGAGACAGGGGGCTACCGACAATGAAAAACTGTTTTTT
CDR3: CASSLRQGATDNEKLFF

V: TRBV19
D: .
J: TRBJ2-1
size: .
DNA: TGTGCCAGTAGTTCAGGAAGGAGGCTAGCAGAGGATGAGCAGTTCTTC
CDR3: CASSSGRRLAEDEQFF

V: TRBV4-3
D: TRBD1
J: TRBJ2-6
size: .
DNA: TGCGCCAGCAGCCAAGACGGGACAGGGATTGGGGCCAACGTCCTGACTTTC
CDR3: CASSQDGTGIGANVLTF

V: TRBV7-3
D: TRBD2
J: TRBJ2-1
size: .
DNA: TGTGCCAGCAGCCAGAGGACTAGCGGCTACAATGAGCAGTTCTTC
CDR3: CASSQRTSGYNEQFF

V: TRBV27
D: TRBD1
J: TRBJ2-7
size: .
DNA: TGTGCCAGCAGTTTGGACAGGGAAACCTACGAGCAGTACTTC
CDR3: CASSLDRETYEQYF

V: TRBV24-1
D: TRBD2
J: TRBJ2-7
size: .
DNA: TGTGCCACCAGTGCCCCGGGGGGCGAGCAGTACTTC
CDR3: CATSAPGGEQYF

V: TRBV4-1
D: TRBD1
J: TRBJ1-6
size: .
DNA: TGCGCCAGCAGCCCATTCGGACAGGGGGCTGGTAATTCACCCCTCCACTTT
CDR3: CASSPFGQGAGNSPLHF

V: TRBV18
D: .
J: TRBJ1-2
size: .
DNA: TGTGCCAGCTCACCACTGAGTACGGACTATGGCTACACCTTC
CDR3: CASSPLSTDYGYTF

V: TRBV4-2
D: TRBD2
J: TRBJ2-1
size: .
DNA: TGTGCCAGCAGCCAAACCGGGACTAGCGGGAGGAACGGTGAGCAGTTCTTC
CDR3: CASSQTGTSGRNGEQFF

V: TRBV4-2
D: .
J: TRBJ2-1
size: .
DNA: TGTGCCAGCAGCCGGGCCAGGGCTCCCTATGAGCAGTTCTTC
CDR3: CASSRARAPYEQFF

V: TRBV5-3
D: TRBD2
J: TRBJ2-7
size: few
DNA: TGTGCCAGAAGCTTGGGGTCTAGCGGGAGGAGTCGGTACGAGCAGTACTTC
CDR3: CARSLGSSGRSRYEQYF

V: TRBV28
D: .
J: TRBJ1-3
size: .
DNA: TGTGCCACGGGGGAGTTCTCTGGAAACACCATATATTTT
CDR3: CATGEFSGNTIYF

V: TRBV7-2
D: TRBD1
J: TRBJ2-7
size: .
DNA: TGTGCCAGCAGTATCACAGGGGGCGCCGAGCAGTACTTC
CDR3: CASSITGGAEQYF

V: TRBV4-1
D: TRBD2
J: TRBJ2-1
size: .
DNA: TGCGCCAGCAGCCAGGCTCCGGGACTAGCGGTTACCTACAATGAGCAGTTCTTC
CDR3: CASSQAPGLAVTYNEQFF

V: TRBV7-2
D: TRBD2
J: TRBJ2-7
size: .
DNA: TGTGCCAGCAGCTTAGAACTAGCGGGAGCCATGAGAACCTACGAGCAGTACTTC
CDR3: CASSLELAGAMRTYEQYF

V: TRBV6-6
D: TRBD2
J: TRBJ2-1
size: .
DNA: TGTGCCAGCAGTTTCCTAGCGGGAGGCAATGAGCAGTTCTTC
CDR3: CASSFLAGGNEQFF

V: TRBV10-3
D: TRBD1
J: TRBJ1-5
size: .
DNA: TGTGCCATCAGTGAGTCGGGCAGGGGGAGCAATCAGCCCCAGCATTTT
CDR3: CAISESGRGSNQPQHF

V: TRBV19
D: TRBD1
J: TRBJ2-7
size: once
DNA: TGTGCCAGTAGTGCCCGACCGGGACAGGGATCCTACGAGCAGTACTTC
CDR3: CASSARPGQGSYEQYF

V: TRBV24-1
D: .
J: TRBJ2-1
size: once
DNA: TGTGCCACCAGTGACCGACAGGACCTTTACAATGAGCAGTTCTTC
CDR3: CATSDRQDLYNEQFF

V: TRBV9
D: .
J: TRBJ2-7
size: .
DNA: TGTGCCAGTACCCCAGGGGGGTACTCCTACGAGCAGTACTTC
CDR3: CASTPGGYSYEQYF

V: TRBV9
D: TRBD1
J: TRBJ2-7
size: .
DNA: TGTGCCAGCAGCGTGGGACAGTCCCTATCCTACGAGCAGTACTTC
CDR3: CASSVGQSLSYEQYF

V: TRBV18
D: .
J: TRBJ2-1
size: .
DNA: TGTGCCAGCTCATCCCGGGGTAAGGACAATGAGCAGTTCTTC
CDR3: CASSSRGKDNEQFF

V: TRBV6-6
D: .
J: TRBJ2-7
size: .
DNA: TGTGCCAGCAGTTACGCACGGGGTCAGGAATCCTACGAGCAGTACTTC
CDR3: CASSYARGQESYEQYF

V: TRBV6-5
D: .
J: TRBJ1-2
size: .
DNA: TGTGCCGGTGACAGCAACGGGTATGGCTACACCTTC
CDR3: CAGDSNGYGYTF

V: TRBV29-1
D: .
J: TRBJ1-2
size: .
DNA: TGCAGCGTTCGTTCTAACTATGGCTACACCTTC
CDR3: CSVRSNYGYTF

V: TRBV5-8
D: .
J: TRBJ2-1
size: few
DNA: TGTGCCAGCAGCCCTGGACTGAGGGCTTACAATGAGCAGTTCTTC
CDR3: CASSPGLRAYNEQFF

V: TRBV7-6
D: .
J: TRBJ2-7
size: .
DNA: TGTGCCAGCAGCTTAGGGACAGCCTACGAGCAGTACTTC
CDR3: CASSLGTAYEQYF

V: TRBV6-5
D: .
J: TRBJ1-2
size: .
DNA: TGTGCCAGCAGCCAAATGGGGGGTCATGGCTACACCTTC
CDR3: CASSQMGGHGYTF

V: TRBV7-3
D: TRBD1
J: TRBJ2-2
size: .
DNA: TGTGCCAGCAGCTTACGGACAGGGGGCTGGACCGGGGAGCTGTTTTTT
CDR3: CASSLRTGGWTGELFF

V: TRBV9
D: TRBD1
J: TRBJ1-1
size: .
DNA: TGTGCCAGCAGCAAGTGGACAGGGGGCACTGAAGCTTTCTTT
CDR3: CASSKWTGGTEAFF

V: TRBV15
D: TRBD2
J: TRBJ2-7
size: once
DNA: TGTGCCACCAGCAGCGCATACCACCTCGGGGGGGGCTACGAGCAGTACTTC
CDR3: CATSSAYHLGGGYEQYF

V: TRBV4-3
D: TRBD1
J: TRBJ1-1
size: .
DNA: TGCGCCAGCAGCCGAGACAGGGGGGCGAACACTGAAGCTTTCTTT
CDR3: CASSRDRGANTEAFF

V: TRBV7-9
D: .
J: TRBJ2-7
size: .
DNA: TGTGCCAGCAGCTTAACGACCAGACTCTCCTCCCAGCAGTACTTC
CDR3: CASSLTTRLSSQQYF